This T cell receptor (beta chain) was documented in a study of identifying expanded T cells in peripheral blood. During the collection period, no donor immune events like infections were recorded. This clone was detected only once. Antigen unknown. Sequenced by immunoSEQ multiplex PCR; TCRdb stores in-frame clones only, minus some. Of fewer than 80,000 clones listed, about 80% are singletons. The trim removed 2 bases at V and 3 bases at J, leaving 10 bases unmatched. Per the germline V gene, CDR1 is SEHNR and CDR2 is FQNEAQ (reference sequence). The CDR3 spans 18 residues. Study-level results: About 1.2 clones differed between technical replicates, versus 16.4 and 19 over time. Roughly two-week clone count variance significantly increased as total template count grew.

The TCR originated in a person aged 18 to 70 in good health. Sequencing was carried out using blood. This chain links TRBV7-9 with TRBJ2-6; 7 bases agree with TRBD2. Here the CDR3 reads CASSLKAGLAFGANVLTF. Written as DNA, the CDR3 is TGTGCCAGCAGCTTAAAAGCGGGACTGGCCTTTGGGGCCAACGTCCTGACTTTC.